Shown below are 23 T cell receptor beta chains from a single sample sequenced in a study of cytomegalovirus exposure and HLA in healthy donors. PCR was performed using 60 Vbeta and 13 Jbeta primers. TCRdb's table, derived via immunoSEQ multiplex PCR, lists solely in-frame clones and lacks some. The table has about 110,000 clones, roughly 73% seen once. Input material: PBMCs. The receptors derive from a man aged 25-40 years in good health and CMV-seronegative.

This clone was seen a few times. This chain links TRBV9 with TRBJ2-5; 7 bases agree with TRBD1. CDR3 length: 14 amino acids. Germline lookup yields CDR1 SGDLS and CDR2 YYNGEE. V trimming: 0 bases; J trimming: 4 bases; junction bases outside the gene matches: 3. The CDR3 DNA reads TGTGCCAGCAGCGTAGCTTACAGGGGAGAGACCCAGTACTTC. Translated: CASSVAYRGETQYF.

The rearrangement links TRBV18 to TRBJ1-2, with D maybe TRBD1 (5 bases). The CDR3 length is 13 residues. The germline V gene has CDR1 KGHSH and CDR2 LQKENI. V gave up 2 bases and J gave up 5 bases, with 9 bases separating them. Here the CDR3 reads CASSPSGGYGYTF. CDR3 in DNA: TGTGCCAGCTCACCATCGGGGGGGTATGGCTACACCTTC.

The chain carries TRBV27 and TRBJ2-7; 7 bases are shared with TRBD2. The CDR3 is made up of 13 amino acids. Per germline, CDR1 MNHEY and CDR2 SMNVEV (reference sequence). The V segment lost 6 bases and the J segment 2 bases; nucleotides outside the gene matches: 4. CDR3 region: CASSLGLAYEQYF. The CDR3 region has the DNA TGTGCCAGCAGCCTCGGACTAGCCTACGAGCAGTACTTC.

The rearrangement uses TRBV4-2 and TRBJ2-1, with D perhaps matching TRBD2 (5 bases). CDR1 is LGHNA, CDR2 YNFKEQ, per germline. CDR3 length equals 16 residues. V was cut by 4 bases and J by 0 bases, with 13 bases left in between. The chain's CDR3 is CASSPRTSISYNEQFF. The CDR3 region has the DNA TGTGCCAGCAGCCCAAGAACTAGTATCTCCTACAATGAGCAGTTCTTC.

This clone was detected once. DNA of the CDR3: TGCGCCAGCAGCTTAGGGGGACTAGCGGCCACAGATACGCAGTATTTT. This encodes CASSLGGLAATDTQYF. The J gene is TRBJ2-3, the V gene TRBV5-1, with 11 bases that match TRBD2. The V and J ends lost 2 bases and 2 bases, in that order; junction bases with no gene match: 4. The germline gives CDR1 SGHRS, CDR2 YFSETQ. There are 16 residues in the CDR3.

The chain combines TRBV27 with TRBJ2-5; tentatively, D is TRBD1 (6 bases). This CDR3 is built from 16 residues. V lost 2 bases and J 4 bases, leaving 17 bases between the germline ends. The V gene's germline CDR1 is MNHEY and CDR2 SMNVEV (reference sequence). The CDR3 nucleotides read TGTGCCAGCAGTTTACTAGGGGGAGCGACGGTAGAGACCCAGTACTTC. Protein sequence: CASSLLGGATVETQYF.

In this sample, this clone turned up once. The chain carries TRBV5-5 and TRBJ2-2, with 9 bases fitting TRBD1. V lost 4 bases and J lost 1; bases outside the gene matches: 5. Germline CDR1 reads SGHKS; CDR2 reads YYEKEE (reference sequence). The CDR3 extends over 16 amino acids. CDR3 region: CASSHPGQGNTGELFF. CDR3 nucleotide sequence: TGTGCCAGCAGCCATCCGGGACAGGGGAACACCGGGGAGCTGTTTTTT.

The chain uses TRBV7-7 and TRBJ2-1, with D possibly being TRBD2 (5 bases). The CDR3 is made up of 12 amino acids. Germline CDR1 is SSHAT and CDR2 is FNYEAQ (reference sequence). V lost 5 bases and J lost 8, with 10 bases in between. CDR3 sequence (DNA): TGTGCCAGCAGCCGGTTCGGGGATGAGCAGTTCTTC. Its protein is CASSRFGDEQFF.

The chain combines TRBV2 with TRBJ2-5; D perhaps matches TRBD2 (5 bases). The V end lost 2 bases, the J end lost 7 bases, and 5 bases lay between the germline ends. This CDR3 comprises 11 residues. Germline CDR1 is SNHLY and CDR2 is FYNNEI. DNA for the CDR3: TGTGCCAGCAGTGAACGGGGGACCCAGTACTTC. The encoded protein is CASSERGTQYF.

The chain uses TRBV6-1 and TRBJ2-5, with no clear D. This CDR3 has 12 residues. Between the trimmed V and J ends, which lost 5 bases and 1 base, there was a span of 5 bases. CDR1 is MNHNS and CDR2 is SASEGT in the germline V gene. CDR3 sequence: CASSKLQETQYF. CDR3 DNA: TGTGCCAGCAGTAAACTCCAAGAGACCCAGTACTTC.

V gene TRBV7-6 combines with J gene TRBJ1-3; 9 bases map to TRBD1. Germline V lookup: CDR1 SGHVS, CDR2 FNYEAQ. CDR3 length equals 14 residues. With 6 bases clipped from V and 4 bases from J, the junction kept 4 bases outside the gene matches. The CDR3 sequence is CASRATGGGNTIYF. DNA of the CDR3: TGTGCCAGCAGAGCAACAGGGGGCGGAAACACCATATATTTT.

Only a few counts were recorded for this clone. The chain employs TRBV10-1 and TRBJ2-7; 8 bases align to TRBD1. V trimming: 2 bases; J trimming: 0 bases; junction bases outside the gene matches: 0. CDR1 WNHNN and CDR2 SYGVQD come from the germline V gene (reference sequence). CDR3 length equals 14 residues. The CDR3 sequence: CASSEGTGSYEQYF. The CDR3 bases are TGCGCCAGCAGTGAGGGGACAGGCTCCTACGAGCAGTACTTC.

The gene calls are TRBV28 and TRBJ2-1; 7 nucleotides agree with TRBD2. CDR1 MDHEN and CDR2 SYDVKM come from the germline V gene. Germline trimming cut 3 bases from V and 12 bases from J; bases unmatched to any gene: 8. The CDR3 covers 13 residues. CDR3 DNA sequence: TGTGCCAGCAGTTTGCCCCGCGGGGGTGGGCAGTTCTTC. Its translation is CASSLPRGGGQFF.

The rearrangement joins TRBV27 to TRBJ1-5; maybe TRBD1 (5 bases). CDR3 length equals 13 residues. V was pared by 7 bases and J by 5 bases, with 12 bases between. Germline CDR1 MNHEY, CDR2 SMNVEV (reference sequence). The CDR3 DNA reads TGTGCCAGCAAAGGGAACAGGCATCAGCCCCAGCATTTT. Its translation is CASKGNRHQPQHF.

The rearrangement uses TRBV19 and TRBJ1-1; D unclear. In germline, CDR1 is LNHDA, CDR2 SQIVND (reference sequence). V was pared by 1 base and J by 4 bases, with 10 bases between. This CDR3 is 14 amino acids long. CDR3 region: CASSIGGPSTEAFF. DNA of the CDR3: TGTGCCAGTAGTATAGGAGGGCCCAGCACTGAAGCTTTCTTT.

The chain couples TRBV5-1 to TRBJ2-3, with 7 bases lining up with TRBD1. CDR1 is SGHRS and CDR2 is YFSETQ in the germline V gene. Germline trimming cut 2 bases from V and 0 bases from J; bases unmatched to any gene: 6. There are 16 residues in the CDR3. The CDR3 spells CASSLEGTASTDTQYF. The DNA of the CDR3 is TGCGCCAGCAGCTTAGAAGGGACAGCTAGCACAGATACGCAGTATTTT.

The chain carries TRBV30 and TRBJ1-4, with 7 bases that match TRBD1. The CDR3 totals 15 residues. V was clipped by 4 bases and J by 0 bases; unmatched bases: 5. Germline CDR1 reads GTSNPN; CDR2 reads SVGIG (reference sequence). CDR3 amino acids: CAWKQGQTTNEKLFF. CDR3 in DNA: TGTGCCTGGAAACAGGGGCAAACAACTAATGAAAAACTGTTTTTT.

This clone was observed once. This rearrangement joins TRBV7-2 to TRBJ1-2; weak D call: TRBD1 (6 bases). V lost 1 base to trimming and J lost 6 bases, with 9 bases between them. The CDR3 runs to 13 residues. Germline V gene sequence: CDR1 SGHTA, CDR2 FQGNSA. CDR3 region: CASSLVRTDGYTF. DNA of the CDR3: TGTGCCAGCAGCTTAGTAAGGACAGATGGCTACACCTTC.

This clone was counted only a few times. V usage is TRBV9 and J usage is TRBJ1-2; TRBD1 aligns across 7 bases. CDR3 length: 16 residues. V gave up 4 bases and J gave up 3 bases; unmatched junction bases: 12. Per germline, CDR1 SGDLS and CDR2 YYNGEE. The CDR3 DNA is TGTGCCAGCAGCCGGGAACAGGGGAGTTATCACTATGGCTACACCTTC. This sequence encodes CASSREQGSYHYGYTF.

The chain uses TRBV28 and TRBJ2-1; possible D gene TRBD2, 5 bases. The germline gives CDR1 MDHEN, CDR2 SYDVKM. This CDR3 has 12 amino acids. The V end lost 5 bases, the J end lost 8 bases, and 10 bases lay between the germline ends. This CDR3 reads CASSVRVDEQFF. The CDR3 DNA is TGTGCCAGCAGTGTGCGGGTCGATGAGCAGTTCTTC. Full variable domain (missing parts from reference TRBV28 and TRBJ2-1): DVKVTQSSRYLVKRTGEKVFLECVQDMDHENMFWYRQDPGLGLRLIYFSYDVKMKEKGDIPEGYSVSREKKERFSLILESASTNQTSMYLCASSVRVDEQFFGPGTRLTVL.

This chain uses TRBV2 with TRBJ2-7; D uncertain. Germline V gene sequence: CDR1 SNHLY, CDR2 FYNNEI. The V end was cut by 4 bases, the J end by 5 bases, with 12 bases between. The CDR3 spans 13 residues. The CDR3 reads CASSVVFFDEQYF. DNA for the CDR3: TGTGCCAGCAGTGTTGTATTTTTCGACGAGCAGTACTTC. Variable domain in full (rest from reference TRBV2 and TRBJ2-7): EPEVTQTPSHQVTQMGQEVILRCVPISNHLYFYWYRQILGQKVEFLVSFYNNEISEKSEIFDDQFSVERPDGSNFTLKIRSTKLEDSAMYFCASSVVFFDEQYFGPGTRLTVT.

The rearrangement links TRBV2 to TRBJ2-3, with TRBD2 matching 14 bases. The trim removed 7 bases at V and 1 base at J, leaving 10 bases unmatched. CDR3 length: 18 residues. CDR1 and CDR2 from the germline V gene are SNHLY and FYNNEI. The CDR3 is CASKILGLAGARTDTQYF. CDR3 in DNA: TGTGCCAGCAAAATCTTGGGACTAGCGGGGGCCCGCACAGATACGCAGTATTTT.

This chain links TRBV4-1 with TRBJ2-7, with D hard to call. This CDR3 comprises 15 residues. Germline CDR1 MGHRA, CDR2 YSYEKL. Deletions cut 3 bases from V and 0 bases from J, with 12 bases between. The CDR3 protein is CASSHSLLSSYEQYF. DNA of the CDR3: TGCGCCAGCAGCCACTCACTTTTGAGCTCCTACGAGCAGTACTTC.